These T cell receptor beta chains were read from a single sample in a study of blood T cell repertoires in COVID-19. This table comes from immunoSEQ multiplex PCR, and its TCRdb copy is limited to in-frame clones, with some not included. Of about 200,000 clones detected, more than 75% appear once; the ten largest clones hold 7% to 8.5%. Material: PBMCs or T cells enriched from blood (not recorded which). Receptor source: a woman in her 40s with acute COVID-19. CDR3s include the opening cysteine and the closing phenylalanine or tryptophan. Each record gives: D gene, V gene, clone size, J gene, CDR3 DNA, CDR3 protein. The D gene is left open where the match is weak. Rows may omit the clone size; those that give it use once, few, many or a size class.

.	TRBV28	.	TRBJ1-2	TGTGCCAGCAGTTTAGGATCCGGTGGCCTGAGGGATTACACCTTC	CASSLGSGGLRDYTF
TRBD1	TRBV6-1	.	TRBJ1-2	TGTGCCAGCAGTGAAATTAGGGACAGTGACGGCTACACCTTC	CASSEIRDSDGYTF
TRBD2	TRBV7-9	.	TRBJ2-3	TGTGCCAGCAGTTCGGTCGGGACTAACGCAGATACGCAGTATTTT	CASSSVGTNADTQYF
TRBD1	TRBV7-2	once	TRBJ2-5	TGTGCCAGCAGCTTAGGTACAGGGGCTTTAGAGACCCAGTACTTC	CASSLGTGALETQYF
.	TRBV27	few	TRBJ2-7	TGTGCCAGCAGTTTATCTCCCTCGTACGAGCAGTACTTC	CASSLSPSYEQYF
TRBD1	TRBV28	.	TRBJ2-7	TGTGCCAGCAGTTCGGACAGGCTCTACGAGCAGTACTTC	CASSSDRLYEQYF
TRBD1	TRBV5-1	.	TRBJ1-6	TGCGCCAGCAGCGGCATCGGGACAGGGACCCAATACAAAAATTCACCCCTCCACTTT	CASSGIGTGTQYKNSPLHF
.	TRBV11-2	.	TRBJ2-7	TGTGCCAGCAGCTTCGGGGCCTACGAGCAGTACTTC	CASSFGAYEQYF
.	TRBV29-1	.	TRBJ1-1	TGCAGCGTTGACCAGGGGCGGAACACTGAAGCTTTCTTT	CSVDQGRNTEAFF
.	TRBV5-1	few	TRBJ1-2	TGCGCCAGCAGCTTTTTCGGGATGGGCGGGGATGGCTACACCTTC	CASSFFGMGGDGYTF
TRBD1	TRBV24-1	.	TRBJ1-5	TGTGCCACCCCATACCCGGACAGGAGGGATCAGCCCCAGCATTTT	CATPYPDRRDQPQHF
TRBD1	TRBV30	.	TRBJ2-5	TGTGCCTGGGGGCTGGGACAGGGAAGAGAGACCCAGTACTTC	CAWGLGQGRETQYF
TRBD1	TRBV7-2	.	TRBJ1-2	TGTGCCAGCAGCTTAGGGGGGACAGGAGGCCTCCAGGGCTACACCTTC	CASSLGGTGGLQGYTF
TRBD1	TRBV11-3	once	TRBJ1-1	TGTGCCAGCAGCCTACGAACCGGGACAGGGGGCTCTGGTACTGAAGCTTTCTTT	CASSLRTGTGGSGTEAFF
.	TRBV21-1	.	TRBJ2-5	TGTGCCAGCAGCAAAGCCCTAGGACGGGGGACCCAGTACTTC	CASSKALGRGTQYF
.	TRBV4-3	.	TRBJ1-1	TGCGCCAGCAGCCAAGAGTCGGGGGTACCGGACACTGAAGCTTTCTTT	CASSQESGVPDTEAFF
.	TRBV6-5	.	TRBJ2-2	TGTGCCAGCAGTTACTCTTCGGGGAACGGGGAGCTGTTTTTT	CASSYSSGNGELFF
.	TRBV3-1/TRBV3-2	.	TRBJ2-5	TGTGCCAGCAGCCATCCCCGAGTACAAGAGACCCAGTACTTC	CASSHPRVQETQYF